These 10 T cell receptor beta chains came from one sample sequenced in a study of T cells in localized non-small cell lung cancer (dated by TCRdb to 2020 to 2022). The library was obtained by the immunoSEQ multiplex PCR assay. TCRdb's version of the immuneACCESS table is confined to in-frame rearrangements and falls short of the full clone set. An unresolved V gene accounts for under half of the shortfall where checked; the remainder is of unknown origin. Here the sample has 90,000 or so clones; roughly 87% occur a single time. The ten largest clones capture roughly 15% of the sample. The specimen was peripheral blood, collected before any cancer treatment. The receptors stem from a man between 40 and 75 years old with stage I squamous cell lung carcinoma.

The chain recombines TRBV7-6 with TRBJ2-2; D gene uncertain. The V end was cut by 1 base, the J end by 3 bases, with 18 bases between. Germline CDR1 SGHVS, CDR2 FNYEAQ. The length of the CDR3 is 18 residues. CDR3 nucleotides: TGTGCCAGCAGCTTAGTGGGGATGAGGCCCCGGGACACCGGGGAGCTGTTTTTT. Its protein product is CASSLVGMRPRDTGELFF. The variable domain in full, completed from reference TRBV7-6 and TRBJ2-2, reads GAGVSQSPRYKVTKRGQDVALRCDPISGHVSLYWYRQALGQGPEFLTYFNYEAQQDKSGLPNDRFSAERPEGSISTLTIQRTEQRDSAMYRCASSLVGMRPRDTGELFFGEGSRLTVL.

The chain recombines TRBV19 with TRBJ1-1; D gene unclear. This CDR3 spans 11 amino acids. Germline values: CDR1 LNHDA, CDR2 SQIVND (reference sequence). The V gene lost 10 bases and the J gene lost 7 bases, with 13 bases spanning the gap. The CDR3 is CATGPGSEAFF. The CDR3 DNA sequence: TGTGCCACCGGACCGGGAAGTGAAGCTTTCTTT. The full variable domain, with the rest looked up from reference TRBV19 and TRBJ1-1, is DGGITQSPKYLFRKEGQNVTLSCEQNLNHDAMYWYRQDPGQGLRLIYYSQIVNDFQKGDIAEGYSVSREKKESFPLTVTSAQKNPTAFYLCATGPGSEAFFGQGTRLTVV.

The CDR3 DNA reads TGTGCCAGCTCACTAGATATAATACAGGGCTCTGGGGCCAACGTCCTGACTTTC. Its translation: CASSLDIIQGSGANVLTF. This chain uses TRBV18 with TRBJ2-6; D perhaps matches TRBD1 (6 bases). Deletions cut 4 bases from V and 0 bases from J, with 16 bases between. This CDR3 has 18 amino acids. Germline V gene lookup returns CDR1 KGHSH and CDR2 LQKENI. Full variable domain (missing parts from reference TRBV18 and TRBJ2-6): NAGVMQNPRHLVRRRGQEARLRCSPMKGHSHVYWYRQLPEEGLKFMVYLQKENIIDESGMPKERFSAEFPKEGPSILRIQQVVRGDSAAYFCASSLDIIQGSGANVLTFGAGSRLTVL.

V is TRBV2 and J is TRBJ2-1, with D possibly being TRBD1 (6 bases). This CDR3 has 14 residues. Trimming left V 3 bases short and J 5 bases short, with 11 bases between. Germline-derived CDR1 and CDR2 are SNHLY and FYNNEI. The CDR3 sequence is CASSELGTNNEQFF. In nucleotides, the CDR3 is TGTGCCAGCAGTGAGCTCGGGACAAACAATGAGCAGTTCTTC.

This chain joins TRBV29-1 and TRBJ1-1; TRBD1 aligns across 8 bases. V lost 7 bases, J lost 1 base, and 8 bases stayed unmatched. Germline V CDR1 and CDR2: SQVTM, ANQGSEA. The CDR3 consists of 14 residues. CDR3 sequence (DNA): TGCAGCGCTATGGACAGGGCCGGGAACACTGAAGCTTTCTTT. Its protein product is CSAMDRAGNTEAFF.

This clone appeared a single time. The V and J genes are TRBV6-1 and TRBJ1-6; D possibly corresponds to TRBD1 (5 bases). The CDR3 extends over 13 amino acids. V lost 7 bases and J lost 7, with 11 bases in between. CDR1 and CDR2 (germline): MNHNS, SASEGT. The CDR3 sequence is CASTTAKNSPLHF. The CDR3 coding sequence is TGTGCCAGCACGACAGCCAAAAATTCACCCCTCCACTTT.

This sequence joins TRBV20-1 and TRBJ2-3; D may match TRBD1 or TRBD2 (5 bases each). The germline gives CDR1 DFQATT, CDR2 SNEGSKA (reference sequence). CDR3 length: 10 amino acids. The V and J ends lost 6 bases and 10 bases respectively, with 11 bases between them. The CDR3 spells CSAGDRPQYF. The DNA of the CDR3 is TGCAGTGCGGGGGACCGACCGCAGTATTTT.

This clone has just one count. The V and J genes are TRBV18 and TRBJ2-2, with 8 bases aligning to TRBD1. The CDR3 is 14 residues long. Germline lookup yields CDR1 KGHSH and CDR2 LQKENI. The V segment lost 5 bases and the J segment 5 bases; nucleotides outside the gene matches: 4. Written as DNA, the CDR3 is TGTGCCAGCTCAACCACAGGGGGAACCGGGGAGCTGTTTTTT. Residues: CASSTTGGTGELFF.

The chain has TRBV6-6 and TRBJ1-4; unclear D gene. The length of the CDR3 is 15 residues. V was pared by 0 bases and J by 7 bases, with 12 bases between. Per germline, CDR1 MNHNY and CDR2 SVGAGI (reference sequence). The CDR3 region is CASSYSSASGEKLFF. The CDR3 region has the DNA TGTGCCAGCAGTTACTCGTCGGCAAGTGGTGAAAAACTGTTTTTT.

The CDR3 region has the DNA TGCAGCGTAGGACAGGGGAACACCGGGGAGCTGTTTTTT. Translated: CSVGQGNTGELFF. The chain carries TRBV29-1 and TRBJ2-2, with 8 nucleotides matching TRBD1. Germline loops: CDR1 SQVTM, CDR2 ANQGSEA. V lost 6 bases, J lost 1 base, and 1 base stayed unmatched. There are 13 residues in the CDR3.